A single sample gave rise to the 16 T cell receptor beta chains below, sequenced in a study of blood T cell repertoires in COVID-19. Profiled with immunoSEQ multiplex PCR; TCRdb holds only in-frame clones, not every one. The data contain under 200,000 clones, 82% of them singletons. The source material was PBMCs or T cells enriched from blood (not recorded which). All receptors come from a woman aged 55 to 70 with acute COVID-19.

The chain recombines TRBV5-1 with TRBJ1-3, with 7 bases that match TRBD1. Germline CDR1 SGHRS, CDR2 YFSETQ. CDR3 length: 15 residues. The trim removed 3 bases at V and 0 bases at J, leaving 3 bases unmatched. The CDR3 DNA reads TGCGCCAGCAGCTCGACAGGGAACTCTGGAAACACCATATATTTT. Translated, it gives CASSSTGNSGNTIYF. Full variable domain (outside the CDR3, taken from reference TRBV5-1 and TRBJ1-3): KAGVTQTPRYLIKTRGQQVTLSCSPISGHRSVSWYQQTPGQGLQFLFEYFSETQRNKGNFPGRFSGRQFSNSRSEMNVSTLELGDSALYLCASSSTGNSGNTIYFGEGSWLTVV.

V and J are TRBV7-9 and TRBJ2-2, with 11 bases lining up with TRBD1. V trimming: 5 bases; J trimming: 6 bases; junction bases outside the gene matches: 2. Germline V gene sequence: CDR1 SEHNR, CDR2 FQNEAQ (reference sequence). This CDR3 is 14 amino acids long. CDR3 coding DNA: TGTGCCAGCAGCGGACAGGGGGCGCCCGGGGAGCTGTTTTTT. Translating gives CASSGQGAPGELFF.

The chain has TRBV11-2 and TRBJ2-2; D perhaps matches TRBD2 (5 bases). CDR1 and CDR2 from the germline V gene are SGHAT and FQNNGV. V was trimmed by 7 bases and J by 6 bases, leaving 9 bases between them. CDR3 size: 12 residues. The chain's CDR3 is CASTSGPGELFF. CDR3 sequence (DNA): TGTGCCAGCACCAGCGGCCCCGGGGAGCTGTTTTTT. Based on the CDR3 plus reference TRBV11-2 and TRBJ2-2, the full variable domain is EAGVAQSPRYKIIEKRQSVAFWCNPISGHATLYWYQQILGQGPKLLIQFQNNGVVDDSQLPKDRFSAERLKGVDSTLKIQPAKLEDSAVYLCASTSGPGELFFGEGSRLTVL.

The gene calls are TRBV4-3 and TRBJ1-4; 8 positions match TRBD1. Trimming at V came to 0 bases and at J to 4 bases, leaving 4 bases not matched to a gene. The germline V gene has CDR1 LGHNA and CDR2 YSLEER. CDR3 size: 16 residues. The CDR3 reads CASSQDGTGINEKLFF. The DNA of the CDR3 is TGCGCCAGCAGCCAAGATGGGACAGGTATTAATGAAAAACTGTTTTTT.

The genes are TRBV7-8 and TRBJ1-5, with 9 bases lining up with TRBD1. J lost 7 bases, V lost 5 bases, and 9 bases had no gene match. The germline V gene has CDR1 SGHVS and CDR2 FQNEAQ. This CDR3 region has 15 residues. The DNA of the CDR3 is TGTGCCAGCAGCCTGGGGGGGACAGGGAACCAGCCCCAGCATTTT. Amino acids: CASSLGGTGNQPQHF.

CDR3 DNA: TGTGCCAGCAGTGCCAACGTCCAATTCAGACAGCCCCAGCATTTT. This encodes CASSANVQFRQPQHF. This chain uses TRBV6-2 or TRBV6-3 with TRBJ1-5, with unresolved D. Trimming took off 5 bases at V and 7 bases at J, with 18 bases between the two ends. The CDR3 contains 15 residues. The germline gives CDR1 MNHEY, CDR2 SVGEGT.

The V and J genes are TRBV6-2 or TRBV6-3 and TRBJ2-5; D gene unclear. Germline-derived CDR1 and CDR2 are MNHEY and SVGEGT. The CDR3 has 18 residues. Trimming removed 0 bases at V and 5 bases at J, with 22 bases between. As DNA, the CDR3 is TGTGCCAGCAGTTACTCGAGGCTACTGGCCCCTTCTGGGGAGACCCAGTACTTC. Its protein product is CASSYSRLLAPSGETQYF.

This chain uses TRBV24-1 with TRBJ1-5; 8 bases align to TRBD1. Trimming at V came to 7 bases and at J to 6 bases, leaving 10 bases not matched to a gene. Per the germline V gene, CDR1 is KGHDR and CDR2 is SFDVKD. The CDR3 runs 15 residues. The CDR3 sequence is CATSSTGGGGQPQHF. In nucleotides, the CDR3 is TGTGCCACCAGCTCCACAGGGGGGGGAGGTCAGCCCCAGCATTTT.

The chain has TRBV19 and TRBJ2-3; no definite D call. V lost 6 bases and J 6 bases, leaving 10 bases between the germline ends. Germline CDR1 LNHDA, CDR2 SQIVND (reference sequence). The CDR3 length is 12 residues. DNA of the CDR3: TGTGCCAGTAGCCCCTCAGCGGATACGCAGTATTTT. Its protein is CASSPSADTQYF.

This chain connects TRBV19 to TRBJ1-3, with 8 positions matching TRBD1. Germline values: CDR1 LNHDA, CDR2 SQIVND (reference sequence). J was trimmed by 4 bases and V by 2 bases; bases with no gene match: 10. The length of the CDR3 is 17 residues. DNA of the CDR3: TGTGCCAGTAGTATAATGCCGGGACAGGCTTACGGAAACACCATATATTTT. Amino acids: CASSIMPGQAYGNTIYF.

The chain employs TRBV7-9 and TRBJ2-5, with 8 nucleotides matching TRBD1. In germline, CDR1 is SEHNR, CDR2 FQNEAQ (reference sequence). V gave up 4 bases and J gave up 4 bases; unmatched junction bases: 8. The CDR3 contains 15 residues. CDR3 sequence (DNA): TGTGCCAGCAGCTGGTCGGGACAGGAGGCAGAGACCCAGTACTTC. Translated, it gives CASSWSGQEAETQYF.

DNA of the CDR3: TGTGCCAGCAGGAAGGGGAACAGCCCCTATGGCTACACCTTC. It encodes CASRKGNSPYGYTF. The chain links TRBV6-5 to TRBJ1-2, with a possible D match to TRBD1 (5 bases). Germline values: CDR1 MNHEY, CDR2 SVGAGI. The CDR3 spans 14 residues. Deletions cut 6 bases from V and 4 bases from J, with 15 bases between.

The V gene is TRBV18, the J gene TRBJ2-7; TRBD1 aligns across 8 bases. The CDR3 contains 14 residues. Germline assignment: CDR1 KGHSH and CDR2 LQKENI. Trimming cost V 3 bases and J 5 bases; bases outside gene matches: 6. The CDR3 nucleotides read TGTGCCAGCTCACCCTGGACAGGGTCCAACGAGCAGTACTTC. This gives the protein CASSPWTGSNEQYF.

The V gene is TRBV5-6, the J gene TRBJ1-1, with 7 bases matching TRBD1. The length of the CDR3 is 15 residues. Germline V gene sequence: CDR1 SGHDT, CDR2 YYEEEE. The V gene end was trimmed by 2 bases and the J gene end by 1 base; junction bases not matched to a gene: 5. The CDR3 loop is CASSFPGQKNTEAFF. CDR3 sequence (DNA): TGTGCCAGCAGCTTCCCGGGACAGAAGAACACTGAAGCTTTCTTT.

This chain links TRBV13 with TRBJ1-6; 7 nucleotides align to TRBD1. The length of the CDR3 is 14 residues. CDR1 is PRHDT and CDR2 is FYEKMQ in the germline V gene (reference sequence). V shed 5 bases and J 10 bases; nucleotides not matched to a gene: 8. The CDR3 region is CASSLRQGWSPLHF. The DNA of the CDR3 is TGTGCCAGCAGCCTGAGACAGGGTTGGTCACCCCTCCACTTT.

This rearrangement joins TRBV7-2 to TRBJ1-1; D gene ambiguous. The germline V gene encodes CDR1 SGHTA and CDR2 FQGNSA. The CDR3 covers 12 residues. V lost 6 bases and J 8 bases, leaving 13 bases between the germline ends. This CDR3 is CASRASGLEAFF. DNA for the CDR3: TGTGCCAGCAGGGCCTCGGGGTTGGAAGCTTTCTTT.